This entry is about one T cell receptor (beta chain). Germline V gene data show CDR1 as SQVTM and CDR2 as ANQGSEA. The CDR3 runs to 13 residues. The assay was immunoSEQ multiplex PCR, and TCRdb's table has in-frame clones only and misses some. Of hundreds of thousands of clones detected, over 75% appear once; the ten largest clones hold around 9.5%. Participants, 18 to 89 years old, spanned under 25 US areas. The recovered donors of Cohort 3 showed two negative PCRs, clearance, or symptom resolution. This sample is drawn from a study of blood T cell repertoires in COVID-19. Study overall: Samples representing acute and convalescent COVID-19 were sourced from the United States, Italy and Spain. T cells, B-cell-depleted T cells, or PBMCs supplied cDNA or gDNA.

The clonotype comes from a woman between 35 and 50 years old who had recovered from COVID-19. This chain connects TRBV29-1 to TRBJ2-5; 10 nucleotides line up with TRBD1. Sequencing was performed on PBMCs or T cells enriched from blood (not recorded which). CDR3 in DNA: TGCAACGGTAGACAGGGGGCCCAAGAGACCCAGTACTTC. Protein: CNGRQGAQETQYF.